The present entry profiles one TCR beta chain with its context. The target antigen is unknown. These data come from a study of blood T cells in healthy people across ages. The study, taken as a whole, reports: It was found that TCR beta diversity correlated strongly with the percentage of naive T cells.

The use of a sample-barcoded 5' primer and a J-beta primer mix characterized a second PCR of about 7 to 12 cycles. Each CDR3 protein is one row after TCRdb ran MiXCR on the 5' RACE reads. This table holds roughly 1.6 million distinct CDR3 sequences, 30% to 35% found once. This TCR came from a woman aged 25 to 45 in good health. The sample comprised blood.

The CDR3 nucleotides are TGTGCCAGTCACGCGCGGGGGAGCACAGATACGCAGTATTTT. It specifies CASHARGSTDTQYF. The V call is TRBV19, the J call TRBJ2-3; 7 bases agree with TRBD2. CDR1 LNHDA and CDR2 SQIVND come from the germline V gene (reference sequence). V lost 8 bases and J lost 0; bases outside the gene matches: 5. The CDR3 totals 14 residues. Filled out from reference TRBV19 and TRBJ2-3, the complete variable domain reads DGGITQSPKYLFRKEGQNVTLSCEQNLNHDAMYWYRQDPGQGLRLIYYSQIVNDFQKGDIAEGYSVSREKKESFPLTVTSAQKNPTAFYLCASHARGSTDTQYFGPGTRLTVL.